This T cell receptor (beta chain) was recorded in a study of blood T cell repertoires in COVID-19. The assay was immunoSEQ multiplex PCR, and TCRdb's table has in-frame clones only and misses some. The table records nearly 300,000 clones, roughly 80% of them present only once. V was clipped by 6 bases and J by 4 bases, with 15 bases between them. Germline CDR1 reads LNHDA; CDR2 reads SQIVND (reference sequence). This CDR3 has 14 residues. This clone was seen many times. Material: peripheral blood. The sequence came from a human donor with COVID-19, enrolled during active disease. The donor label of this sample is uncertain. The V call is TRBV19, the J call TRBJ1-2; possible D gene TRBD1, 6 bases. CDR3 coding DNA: TGTGCCAGTAGCCGGGACACTCCCGCCTATGGCTACACCTTC. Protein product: CASSRDTPAYGYTF.